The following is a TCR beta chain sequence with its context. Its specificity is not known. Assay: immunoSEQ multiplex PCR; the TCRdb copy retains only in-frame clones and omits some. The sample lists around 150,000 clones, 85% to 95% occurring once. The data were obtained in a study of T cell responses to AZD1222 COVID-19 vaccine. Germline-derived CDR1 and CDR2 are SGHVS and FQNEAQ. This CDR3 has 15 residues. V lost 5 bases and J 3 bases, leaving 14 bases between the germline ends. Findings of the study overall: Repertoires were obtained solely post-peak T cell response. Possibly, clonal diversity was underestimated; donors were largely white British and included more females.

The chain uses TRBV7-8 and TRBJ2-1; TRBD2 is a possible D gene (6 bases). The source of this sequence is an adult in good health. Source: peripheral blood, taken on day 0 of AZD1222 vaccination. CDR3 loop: CASSRERVVYNEQFF. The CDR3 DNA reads TGTGCCAGCAGCCGAGAGCGGGTTGTCTACAATGAGCAGTTCTTC. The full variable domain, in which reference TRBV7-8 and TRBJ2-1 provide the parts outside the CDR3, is GAGVSQSPRYKVAKRGQDVALRCDPISGHVSLFWYQQALGQGPEFLTYFQNEAQLDKSGLPSDRFFAERPEGSVSTLKIQRTQQEDSAVYLCASSRERVVYNEQFFGPGTRLTVL.